What follows are 30 T cell receptor beta chains derived from one specimen sequenced in a study of blood T cell repertoires in COVID-19. Profiled with immunoSEQ multiplex PCR; TCRdb holds only in-frame clones, not every one. The sample consists of 150,000 to 200,000 clones, 65% to 85% of them appearing once. Sequenced material: peripheral blood. The receptors derive from a man in his sixties with active or convalescent COVID-19.

This clone has a handful of counts. The rearrangement joins TRBV5-8 to TRBJ1-5; D is perhaps TRBD1 (5 bases). The germline CDR1 and CDR2 sequences are SGHTS and YDEGEE. The CDR3 has 17 residues. Trimming removed 6 bases at V and 1 base at J, with 20 bases between. The CDR3 spells CASTNRDSLGSNQPQHF. The CDR3 DNA reads TGTGCCAGCACCAACCGGGACTCACTGGGGAGCAATCAGCCCCAGCATTTT.

The V call is TRBV7-2, the J call TRBJ1-1, with 7 bases fitting TRBD1. Germline CDR1 reads SGHTA; CDR2 reads FQGNSA. V lost 6 bases and J lost 0; bases outside the gene matches: 7. This CDR3 has 15 amino acids. CDR3 coding DNA: TGTGCCAGCAGACTCTCGGGACAGCTGAACACTGAAGCTTTCTTT. Amino acid sequence: CASRLSGQLNTEAFF.

V is TRBV28 and J is TRBJ2-5, with D hard to call. The CDR3 sequence is 12 residues long. V was clipped by 6 bases and J by 4 bases, with 9 bases between them. The germline gives CDR1 MDHEN, CDR2 SYDVKM. CDR3 in amino acids: CASRASVETQYF. The CDR3 DNA reads as TGTGCCAGCAGAGCTAGTGTAGAGACCCAGTACTTC.

The chain links TRBV3-1 (or the pseudogene TRBV3-2) to TRBJ1-3; D perhaps matches TRBD1 (6 bases). Germline V gene sequence: CDR1 LGHDT, CDR2 YNNKEL (reference sequence). This CDR3 is built from 14 residues. V lost 2 bases, J lost 4 bases, and 9 bases lay in between. The CDR3 nucleotides are TGTGCCAGCAGCCAAACAGGGCCGGGAAACACCATATATTTT. Its translation is CASSQTGPGNTIYF.

The rearrangement uses TRBV5-5 and TRBJ2-1; 8 nucleotides agree with TRBD1. Germline values: CDR1 SGHKS, CDR2 YYEKEE (reference sequence). The ends lost 3 bases at V and 6 bases at J; junction bases unmatched: 2. The CDR3 contains 13 residues. CDR3 amino acids: CASSWTGSNEQFF. Here the CDR3 DNA reads TGTGCCAGCAGCTGGACAGGGTCCAATGAGCAGTTCTTC.

The chain couples TRBV28 to TRBJ2-3; no clear D gene. The germline CDR1 and CDR2 sequences are MDHEN and SYDVKM. V was trimmed by 7 bases and J by 2 bases, leaving 10 bases between them. There are 13 residues in the CDR3. CDR3 sequence: CASTSAITDTQYF. In nucleotides, the CDR3 is TGTGCCAGCACAAGCGCAATCACAGATACGCAGTATTTT. Using reference TRBV28 and TRBJ2-3 for the parts outside the CDR3, the full variable domain is DVKVTQSSRYLVKRTGEKVFLECVQDMDHENMFWYRQDPGLGLRLIYFSYDVKMKEKGDIPEGYSVSREKKERFSLILESASTNQTSMYLCASTSAITDTQYFGPGTRLTVL.

The V gene is TRBV28, the J gene TRBJ2-7, with 8 nucleotides matching TRBD2. The CDR3 spans 11 residues. J was trimmed by 7 bases and V by 8 bases; bases with no gene match: 4. Germline V gene sequence: CDR1 MDHEN, CDR2 SYDVKM. As DNA, the CDR3 is TGTGCCAGCCGGGGGGGGATGGAGCAGTACTTC. Residues: CASRGGMEQYF.

This chain joins TRBV7-6 and TRBJ1-3; D call uncertain. The CDR3 runs 16 residues. V was cut by 1 base and J by 0 bases, with 10 bases left in between. Germline lookup yields CDR1 SGHVS and CDR2 FNYEAQ. In DNA form, the CDR3 reads TGTGCCAGCAGCTTAGGAGGAAGAAGCTCTGGAAACACCATATATTTT. It yields the protein CASSLGGRSSGNTIYF.

The chain has TRBV7-9 and TRBJ1-3; the D gene is possibly TRBD1 (6 bases). Germline V gene sequence: CDR1 SEHNR, CDR2 FQNEAQ (reference sequence). The CDR3 covers 16 residues. Trimming stripped 5 bases from V and 4 bases from J, with 18 bases between. CDR3 in amino acids: CASSPTAGRGGNTIYF. The CDR3, as DNA: TGTGCCAGCAGCCCGACGGCGGGCAGGGGCGGAAACACCATATATTTT.

This chain joins TRBV5-6 and TRBJ1-1; no reliable D call. Trimming removed 0 bases from V and 2 bases from J, with 8 bases in between. Germline values: CDR1 SGHDT, CDR2 YYEEEE. CDR3 length: 14 amino acids. This CDR3 reads CASSLGDFNTEAFF. As DNA, the CDR3 is TGTGCCAGCAGCTTGGGAGATTTTAACACTGAAGCTTTCTTT.

This sequence joins TRBV7-9 and TRBJ2-7; 9 positions match TRBD1. V shed 6 bases and J 7 bases; nucleotides not matched to a gene: 10. There are 14 residues in the CDR3. The germline V gene encodes CDR1 SEHNR and CDR2 FQNEAQ (reference sequence). CDR3 protein: CASSRGGTGQEQYF. CDR3 nucleotide sequence: TGTGCCAGCAGTCGAGGTGGGACAGGGCAAGAGCAGTACTTC.

The chain employs TRBV28 and TRBJ1-2; 12 bases align to TRBD1. The CDR3 loop spans 16 amino acids. V gave up 5 bases and J gave up 8 bases; unmatched junction bases: 12. CDR1 MDHEN and CDR2 SYDVKM come from the germline V gene. The CDR3 sequence: CASSPPPGQGAGGYTF. The CDR3 coding sequence is TGTGCCAGCAGTCCACCCCCGGGACAGGGGGCGGGAGGCTACACCTTC.

This clone was seen a few times. This chain links TRBV5-1 with TRBJ1-1; a weak D match, TRBD1 (6 bases). This CDR3 is 15 amino acids long. CDR1 SGHRS and CDR2 YFSETQ come from the germline V gene. Between the trimmed V and J ends, which lost 3 bases and 1 base, there was a span of 13 bases. This chain's CDR3 is CASSSTPTGNTEAFF. In DNA form, the CDR3 reads TGCGCCAGCAGCTCCACGCCGACAGGGAACACTGAAGCTTTCTTT.

The rearrangement uses TRBV7-9 and TRBJ2-3, with D possibly TRBD2 on 6 matching bases. The germline V gene has CDR1 SEHNR and CDR2 FQNEAQ (reference sequence). Trimming pared 3 bases from V and 6 bases from J, leaving 13 bases between. The CDR3 is 14 amino acids. The CDR3 DNA sequence: TGTGCCAGCAGCTTCACGGGAGTCTCGGATACGCAGTATTTT. Amino acids: CASSFTGVSDTQYF.

The DNA for the CDR3 is TGTGCCAGCTCACCACCGGGGGCCTCCTACGAGCAGTACTTC. Translation: CASSPPGASYEQYF. The chain joins TRBV18 to TRBJ2-7, with a possible D match to TRBD1 (6 bases). V shed 0 bases and J shed 0 bases, with 6 bases lying between them. This CDR3 spans 14 amino acids. Per germline, CDR1 KGHSH and CDR2 LQKENI.

The chain recombines TRBV28 with TRBJ1-4, with TRBD1 matching 8 bases. V lost 5 bases, J lost 11 bases, and 16 bases stayed unmatched. The germline CDR1 and CDR2 sequences are MDHEN and SYDVKM. The CDR3 spans 16 residues. Here the CDR3 reads CASSPMKDRVQRKLFF. The CDR3 bases are TGTGCCAGCAGTCCAATGAAGGACAGGGTCCAGAGGAAACTGTTTTTT.

The chain recombines TRBV19 with TRBJ1-2, with D perhaps matching TRBD1 (6 bases). V shed 3 bases and J shed 4 bases, with 15 bases lying between them. CDR1 and CDR2 (germline): LNHDA, SQIVND (reference sequence). The CDR3 totals 15 residues. The CDR3 coding sequence is TGTGCCAGTAGTATTTGGACCGGACAGACCTATGGCTACACCTTC. It codes for CASSIWTGQTYGYTF.

This clone was seen only once. The chain carries TRBV5-3 and TRBJ2-2, with a possible D match to TRBD1 (6 bases). TRBV5-3 is recorded as an ORF, its role being uncertain. Trimming removed 4 bases from V and 4 bases from J, with 20 bases in between. This CDR3 region has 17 residues. CDR3 residues: CARSPEDPQGFTGELFF. The CDR3 DNA follows: TGTGCCAGAAGCCCGGAGGATCCCCAGGGGTTCACCGGGGAGCTGTTTTTT.

The chain recombines TRBV15 with TRBJ2-2; D is perhaps TRBD2 (5 bases). V was shortened by 5 bases and J by 4 bases, with 14 bases between the two germline ends. CDR3 size: 15 residues. CDR1 is LNHNV and CDR2 is YYDKDF in the germline V gene (reference sequence). DNA for the CDR3: TGTGCCACCAGCGAGTATAGAGGGAGCACCGGGGAGCTGTTTTTT. It yields the protein CATSEYRGSTGELFF.

The chain joins TRBV5-4 to TRBJ1-2; D call uncertain. Trimming cost V 4 bases and J 7 bases, with 20 bases left between them. Looked up from germline, CDR1 is SGHNT and CDR2 is YYREEE (reference sequence). The CDR3 length is 15 residues. DNA for the CDR3: TGTGCCAGCAGCGGAGCAGTTCCATCCAAGGCTGGCTACACCTTC. Amino acids: CASSGAVPSKAGYTF.

The gene calls are TRBV2 and TRBJ1-6, with no clear D. V dropped 3 bases and J dropped 10 bases, with 10 bases sitting between them. Germline V gene lookup returns CDR1 SNHLY and CDR2 FYNNEI. CDR3 length: 13 residues. The CDR3 DNA sequence: TGTGCCAGCAGTGACGACCCGGGATCACCCCTCCACTTT. It yields the protein CASSDDPGSPLHF.

This chain connects TRBV28 to TRBJ1-2; tentative D call: TRBD1 (6 bases). Germline CDR1 and CDR2: MDHEN and SYDVKM. This CDR3 region has 13 residues. Trimming took 2 bases from V and 2 from J, leaving 6 bases between them. DNA for the CDR3: TGTGCCAGCAGTTTAACAGGGAACTATGGCTACACCTTC. Protein product: CASSLTGNYGYTF.

The chain employs TRBV6-6 and TRBJ1-5, with 8 bases fitting TRBD1. CDR3 length equals 16 residues. The germline CDR1 and CDR2 sequences are MNHNY and SVGAGI (reference sequence). Unmatched junction bases numbered 6, after V lost 0 bases and J lost 5 bases. This CDR3 reads CASSYSSSTGDQPQHF. In DNA form, the CDR3 reads TGTGCCAGCAGTTACTCCTCCTCGACAGGGGATCAGCCCCAGCATTTT.

The CDR3 DNA reads as TGCGCCAGCGACGGGACAGGTACGGGAAACACCATATATTTT. The encoded protein is CASDGTGTGNTIYF. This chain joins TRBV23-1 and TRBJ1-3; TRBD1 agrees at 8 bases. TRBV23-1 is assigned to the ORF class and has an uncertain function. The CDR3 spans 14 residues. V trimming: 8 bases; J trimming: 4 bases; junction bases outside the gene matches: 7.

The chain carries TRBV18 and TRBJ1-1; 11 bases agree with TRBD1. Trimming cost V 4 bases and J 11 bases; bases outside gene matches: 12. Germline lookup yields CDR1 KGHSH and CDR2 LQKENI. The CDR3 covers 15 residues. The CDR3 sequence: CASSLSDRGRWFAFF. In DNA, the CDR3 is TGTGCCAGCTCACTGTCGGACAGGGGGCGATGGTTTGCTTTCTTT.

Only one count was recorded for this clone. The chain joins TRBV6-5 to TRBJ2-7; 7 positions agree with TRBD2. V shed 0 bases and J 4 bases; nucleotides not matched to a gene: 9. Germline V gene data show CDR1 as MNHEY and CDR2 as SVGAGI. This CDR3 has 16 residues. CDR3 sequence reads: CASSYSTWDYQYEQYF. The CDR3 coding sequence is TGTGCCAGCAGTTACTCGACGTGGGACTACCAGTACGAGCAGTACTTC.

V is TRBV7-3 and J is TRBJ2-3, with D perhaps TRBD1 (6 bases). The V gene's germline CDR1 is SGHTA and CDR2 FQGTGA. The CDR3 is 14 residues long. Trimming cost V 5 bases and J 4 bases, with 13 bases left between them. DNA for the CDR3: TGTGCCAGCAGCCCCACAGGGCGGGCAGATACGCAGTATTTT. The encoded protein is CASSPTGRADTQYF.

The chain uses TRBV21-1 and TRBJ1-1; the DNA was not used to check the table's D call, TRBD1. TRBV21-1 is termed a pseudogene. The CDR3 runs 16 residues. The CDR3 bases are TGTGCCAGCAGCAACGTATTAACAGGGGGGGACACTGAAGCTTTCTTT. Encoded protein: CASSNVLTGGDTEAFF.

This chain joins TRBV6-5 and TRBJ1-4, with a weak D call TRBD1 (5 bases). The CDR3 covers 12 residues. Germline CDR1 MNHEY, CDR2 SVGAGI. V lost 9 bases to trimming and J lost 7 bases, with 12 bases between them. The DNA of the CDR3 is TGTGCCAGAAAAAGACAGTTTGAAAAACTGTTTTTT. Its protein product is CARKRQFEKLFF.

This chain uses TRBV29-1 with TRBJ1-1; TRBD1 matches at 10 bases. Germline V CDR1 and CDR2: SQVTM, ANQGSEA. The V gene end was trimmed by 2 bases and the J gene end by 3 bases; junction bases not matched to a gene: 6. CDR3 length equals 15 residues. CDR3 sequence: CSVERDRGVYTEAFF. CDR3 bases: TGCAGCGTTGAAAGGGACAGGGGCGTCTACACTGAAGCTTTCTTT.